These 13 T cell receptor beta chains originate from one sample sequenced in a study of blood T cell repertoires in COVID-19. Assay: immunoSEQ multiplex PCR; the TCRdb copy retains only in-frame clones and omits some. Here the sample spans around 230,000 clones, more than 65% being singletons. Input material: peripheral blood. All receptors derive from a woman older than 75 with acute or convalescent COVID-19.

The J gene is TRBJ1-1, the V gene TRBV19; D not certain. In germline, CDR1 is LNHDA, CDR2 SQIVND (reference sequence). The CDR3 totals 14 residues. With 6 bases removed from V and 3 bases from J, the gap between germline ends came to 14 bases. The CDR3 region is CASRPAGGHTEAFF. CDR3 bases: TGTGCCAGTAGACCCGCGGGCGGACACACTGAAGCTTTCTTT.

The rearrangement uses TRBV29-1 and TRBJ1-3, with D perhaps matching TRBD1 (6 bases). V lost 1 base to trimming and J lost 4 bases, with 17 bases between them. CDR3 length: 16 residues. Germline-derived CDR1 and CDR2 are SQVTM and ANQGSEA. The CDR3 is CSVEGGGGRLGNTIYF. In nucleotides, the CDR3 is TGCAGCGTTGAAGGAGGGGGGGGTCGGCTCGGAAACACCATATATTTT.

The chain joins TRBV11-2 to TRBJ2-7; 8 bases match TRBD1. Germline CDR1 is SGHAT and CDR2 is FQNNGV. The J segment lost 2 bases and the V segment lost 3 bases, leaving 12 bases of the junction unmatched. This CDR3 is 17 amino acids long. The CDR3 loop is CASSLTRGTGSTYEQYF. CDR3 nucleotides: TGTGCCAGCAGCTTGACCCGAGGGACAGGTTCCACCTACGAGCAGTACTTC.

The count of this clone is one. V is TRBV6-5 and J is TRBJ2-7; TRBD1 matches at 10 bases. Germline V lookup: CDR1 MNHEY, CDR2 SVGAGI. This CDR3 is built from 15 residues. Trimming cost V 5 bases and J 5 bases; bases outside gene matches: 9. CDR3 loop: CASSTSDRGRHEQYF. In DNA, the CDR3 is TGTGCCAGCAGTACGTCCGACAGGGGGCGCCACGAGCAGTACTTC.

The chain recombines TRBV24-1 with TRBJ1-1; no reliable D call. In germline, CDR1 is KGHDR, CDR2 SFDVKD. Trimming pared 7 bases from V and 1 base from J, leaving 6 bases between. This CDR3 spans 12 amino acids. CDR3 residues: CATRSTNTEAFF. The CDR3 DNA follows: TGTGCCACCAGGTCTACGAACACTGAAGCTTTCTTT.

This chain links TRBV5-1 with TRBJ2-3, with 14 bases aligning to TRBD2. This CDR3 is 18 amino acids long. Germline V gene sequence: CDR1 SGHRS, CDR2 YFSETQ. J was trimmed by 0 bases and V by 4 bases; bases with no gene match: 7. The CDR3 sequence is CASSEGTSGGTSTDTQYF. In DNA, the CDR3 is TGCGCCAGCAGCGAGGGGACTAGCGGGGGTACTAGCACAGATACGCAGTATTTT.

The chain uses TRBV7-2 and TRBJ1-6, with D possibly matching TRBD1 (5 bases). In germline, CDR1 is SGHTA, CDR2 FQGNSA. Trimming pared 1 base from V and 10 bases from J, leaving 11 bases between. This CDR3 is built from 14 residues. The CDR3 region is CASSLVRGRSPLHF. CDR3 DNA: TGTGCCAGCAGCTTAGTACGGGGGAGATCACCCCTCCACTTT. The whole variable domain, remainder taken from reference TRBV7-2 and TRBJ1-6, is GAGVSQSPSNKVTEKGKDVELRCDPISGHTALYWYRQSLGQGLEFLIYFQGNSAPDKSGLPSDRFSAERTGGSVSTLTIQRTQQEDSAVYLCASSLVRGRSPLHFGNGTRLTVT.

The chain combines TRBV18 with TRBJ2-7, with TRBD1 identical over 9 bases. The CDR3 consists of 14 residues. CDR1 and CDR2 (germline): KGHSH, LQKENI. The ends lost 8 bases at V and 5 bases at J; junction bases unmatched: 10. CDR3 region: CASTTPGTGHEQYF. The CDR3 coding sequence is TGTGCCAGCACCACGCCGGGGACAGGGCACGAGCAGTACTTC.

This chain links TRBV19 with TRBJ2-1, with 13 bases identical to TRBD2. Germline CDR1 LNHDA, CDR2 SQIVND (reference sequence). V gave up 7 bases and J gave up 6 bases; unmatched junction bases: 3. This CDR3 spans 14 amino acids. CDR3 protein: CASTRLAGGNEQFF. The CDR3 nucleotides are TGTGCCAGTACGAGACTAGCGGGGGGCAATGAGCAGTTCTTC.

This clone has a single count. The genes are TRBV5-4 and TRBJ2-1; D unresolved. In germline, CDR1 is SGHNT, CDR2 YYREEE (reference sequence). This CDR3 comprises 13 residues. Trimming pared 4 bases from V and 9 bases from J, leaving 14 bases between. The CDR3 protein is CASSPFRLPEQFF. CDR3 DNA sequence: TGTGCCAGCAGCCCTTTTCGGTTACCTGAGCAGTTCTTC.

This chain links TRBV5-1 with TRBJ2-1, with 13 bases aligning to TRBD2. The CDR3 runs to 15 residues. Germline V gene sequence: CDR1 SGHRS, CDR2 YFSETQ. Trimming took 4 bases from V and 8 from J; bases not matched to a gene: 6. CDR3 sequence (DNA): TGCGCCAGCAGCCGGACTAGCGGGAGTTATTATGAGCAGTTCTTC. This sequence encodes CASSRTSGSYYEQFF.

This sequence joins TRBV6-2 or TRBV6-3 and TRBJ1-2, with 7 bases that match TRBD1. Germline trimming cut 4 bases from V and 9 bases from J; bases unmatched to any gene: 11. The germline V gene has CDR1 MNHEY and CDR2 SVGEGT. The CDR3 totals 14 residues. The CDR3 here is CASSFHPSGGSYTF. Here the CDR3 DNA reads TGTGCCAGCAGTTTCCACCCCTCAGGGGGTAGCTACACCTTC.

This sequence joins TRBV10-3 and TRBJ1-2; 8 bases fit TRBD1. The CDR3 is 14 residues long. With V trimmed by 6 bases and J by 3 bases, 6 bases remained unmatched. Germline V gene lookup returns CDR1 ENHRY and CDR2 SYGVKD. This chain's CDR3 is CAIRETGGDYGYTF. In nucleotides, the CDR3 is TGTGCCATCAGAGAAACAGGGGGAGACTATGGCTACACCTTC.